This entry is about one T cell receptor beta chain. The data stem from a study of T cells expressing NK-cell markers. Each CDR3 protein gets one entry in TCRdb, which reprocessed the 5' RACE reads and gives no DNA. The sample data list approximately 550,000 distinct CDR3 sequences. The sample was blood T cells: a sorted CD56 or NKG2C T cell subset, CD4+ or CD8+ T cells, or bulk PBMC T cells (not recorded which). The sequence was collected from a man aged 18 to 30 in good health.

CDR3 in amino acids: CSARIRGADYGYTF. This chain joins TRBV20-1 and TRBJ1-2; TCRdb calls TRBD1, which cannot be checked without DNA. Germline CDR1 DFQATT, CDR2 SNEGSKA (reference sequence). The CDR3 is made up of 14 amino acids.